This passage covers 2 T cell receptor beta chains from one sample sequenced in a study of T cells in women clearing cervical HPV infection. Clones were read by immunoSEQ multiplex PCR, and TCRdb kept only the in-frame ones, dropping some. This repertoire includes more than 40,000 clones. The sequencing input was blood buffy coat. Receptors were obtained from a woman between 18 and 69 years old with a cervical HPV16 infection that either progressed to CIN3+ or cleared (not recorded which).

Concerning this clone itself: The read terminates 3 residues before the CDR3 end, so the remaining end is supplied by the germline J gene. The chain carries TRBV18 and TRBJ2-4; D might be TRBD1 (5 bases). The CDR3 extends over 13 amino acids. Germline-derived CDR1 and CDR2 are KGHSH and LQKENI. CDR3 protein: CASSPQGVSGQYF. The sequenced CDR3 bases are TGTGCCAGCTCACCACAAGGGGTTTCGGGT.

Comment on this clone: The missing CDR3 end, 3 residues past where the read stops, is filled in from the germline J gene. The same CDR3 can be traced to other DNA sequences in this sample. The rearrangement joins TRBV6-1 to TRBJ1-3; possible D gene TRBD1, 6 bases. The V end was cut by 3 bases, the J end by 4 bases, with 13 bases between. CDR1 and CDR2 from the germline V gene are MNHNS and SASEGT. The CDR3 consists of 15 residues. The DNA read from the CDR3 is TGTGCCAGCAGTGAGTGGGGGCCAGACGGAAACACC. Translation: CASSEWGPDGNT. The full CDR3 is CASSEWGPDGNTIYF.